This is a list of T cell receptor beta chains from one sample in a study of T cell changes during pregnancy in multiple sclerosis. The data were produced by immunoSEQ multiplex PCR, yet TCRdb's version contains in-frame clones alone and is incomplete. The sample lists tens of thousands of clones, over 90% seen once, with 2.6% in the top ten. Sequenced material: CD8+ T cells from peripheral blood mononuclear cells, taken in the third trimester of pregnancy. The receptors shown here come from a female donor with multiple sclerosis, enrolled in a pregnancy study. Each CDR3 is given with its conserved first and last residue. A D gene is named only where the DNA matches it firmly. Size values are once, few and many counts, or a class for expanded clones, and some rows have none.

clone_size d_call j_call v_call cdr3_aa cdr3_nt
. TRBD2 TRBJ2-1 TRBV19 CASSIDRGLAVYNEQFF TGTGCCAGTAGTATAGATCGGGGACTAGCGGTTTACAATGAGCAGTTCTTC
. TRBD2 TRBJ2-5 TRBV9 CASSGSSGRALQETQYF TGTGCCAGCAGCGGATCTAGCGGGAGGGCCCTCCAAGAGACCCAGTACTTC
. TRBD1 TRBJ1-1 TRBV5-5 CASSFGQGDTEAFF TGTGCCAGCAGCTTCGGACAGGGCGACACTGAAGCTTTCTTT
. TRBD2 TRBJ2-5 TRBV11-2 CASSLGLAVQETQYF TGTGCCAGCAGCCTTGGACTAGCGGTTCAAGAGACCCAGTACTTC
. . TRBJ1-4 TRBV7-9 CASSLVGTRGGNEKLFF TGTGCCAGCAGCTTAGTAGGAACCCGAGGGGGTAATGAAAAACTGTTTTTT
. . TRBJ2-7 TRBV5-6 CASSFGSLGSSYEQYF TGTGCCAGCAGCTTTGGTTCCTTGGGGAGCTCCTACGAGCAGTACTTC
. TRBD1 TRBJ1-1 TRBV19 CASLLQGQNTEAFF TGTGCCAGTTTACTACAGGGGCAAAACACTGAAGCTTTCTTT
. . TRBJ2-5 TRBV11-2 CASSLGDSRGMETQYF TGTGCCAGCAGCTTAGGAGACAGCCGGGGGATGGAGACCCAGTACTTC
. . TRBJ2-7 TRBV5-1 CASRDAGGFYEQYF TGCGCCAGCAGAGATGCAGGGGGGTTCTACGAGCAGTACTTC
. . TRBJ1-3 TRBV27 CASSLSAGNTIYF TGTGCCAGCAGTTTATCGGCCGGAAACACCATATATTTT
. . TRBJ2-1 TRBV15 CATSRDSGTYNEQFF TGTGCCACCAGCAGGGATAGCGGAACCTACAATGAGCAGTTCTTC
. . TRBJ2-5 TRBV4-2 CASSQDPGDGARQYF TGTGCCAGCAGCCAAGATCCGGGGGATGGGGCCCGGCAGTACTTC
. TRBD2 TRBJ2-7 TRBV6-5 CASSPGLAPSYEQYF TGTGCCAGCAGCCCGGGACTAGCGCCCTCCTACGAGCAGTACTTC
once TRBD1 TRBJ2-7 TRBV13 CASSSLIGDRGGYEQYF TGTGCCAGCAGCTCGCTCATTGGGGACAGGGGTGGGTACGAGCAGTACTTC
. TRBD2 TRBJ2-2 TRBV7-9 CASSVSGRAANTGELFF TGTGCCAGCAGCGTCAGCGGGAGGGCTGCGAACACCGGGGAGCTGTTTTTT
few . TRBJ1-2 TRBV18 CASSPPTESYGYTF TGTGCCAGCTCACCACCGACAGAGAGCTATGGCTACACCTTC
. TRBD1 TRBJ1-5 TRBV9 CASSTGTGSNQPQHF TGTGCCAGCAGCACGGGGACAGGGAGCAATCAGCCCCAGCATTTT
. . TRBJ1-5 TRBV6-7 CASSYSGSPGNQPQHF TGTGCCAGCAGTTACTCGGGCTCCCCGGGCAATCAGCCCCAGCATTTT
. . TRBJ1-1 TRBV5-1 CASSPAGAGVSTEAFF TGCGCCAGCAGCCCAGCCGGGGCGGGGGTGAGCACTGAAGCTTTCTTT
. . TRBJ1-2 TRBV20-1 CSAPLGGGYTF TGCAGTGCTCCTCTAGGGGGTGGCTACACCTTC
. TRBD2 TRBJ2-7 TRBV25-1 CASSEYVTSGLYEQYF TGTGCCAGCAGTGAATATGTGACTAGCGGGCTCTACGAGCAGTACTTC
. TRBD2 TRBJ2-2 TRBV27 CASRGLAGVTGELFF TGTGCCAGCAGGGGACTAGCGGGTGTCACCGGGGAGCTGTTTTTT
. . TRBJ2-3 TRBV5-1 CASSLGDTSTDTQYF TGCGCCAGCAGCTTGGGGGACACTAGCACAGATACGCAGTATTTT